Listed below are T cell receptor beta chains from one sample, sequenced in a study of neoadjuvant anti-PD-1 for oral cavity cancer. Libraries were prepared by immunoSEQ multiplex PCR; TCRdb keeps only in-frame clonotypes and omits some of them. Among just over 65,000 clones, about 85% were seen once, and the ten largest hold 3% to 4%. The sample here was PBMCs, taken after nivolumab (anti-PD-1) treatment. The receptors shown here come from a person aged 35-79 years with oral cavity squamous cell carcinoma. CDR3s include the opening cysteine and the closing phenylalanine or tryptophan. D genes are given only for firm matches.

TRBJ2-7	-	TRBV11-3	TGTGCCAGCAGCTCCAGGACAGCTCCCTACGAGCAGTACTTC	CASSSRTAPYEQYF
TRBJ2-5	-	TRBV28	TGTGCCAGCAGCCGACCCCAGTACTTC	CASSRPQYF
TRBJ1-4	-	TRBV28	TGTGCCAGCAGTACATCAGGGCTAAATGAAAAACTGTTTTTT	CASSTSGLNEKLFF
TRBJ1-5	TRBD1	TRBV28	TGTGCCAGCAGTTCCGGACAGGACCCTAAGCCCCAGCATTTT	CASSSGQDPKPQHF
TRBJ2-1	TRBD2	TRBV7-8	TGTGCCAGCAGCCCCAAGACTAGCGGCGCTAGCTCCTACAATGAGCAGTTCTTC	CASSPKTSGASSYNEQFF
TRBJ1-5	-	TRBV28	TGTGCCAGCATATTACAGAGGGGCAATCAGCCCCAGCATTTT	CASILQRGNQPQHF
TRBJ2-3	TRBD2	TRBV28	TGTGCCAGCAGCAAGACTAGCGGGAGGAGTCCTAGCACAGATACGCAGTATTTT	CASSKTSGRSPSTDTQYF
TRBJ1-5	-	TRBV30	TGTGCCTGGAGTCCCCCCGGCAGGAGCAATCAGCCCCAGCATTTT	CAWSPPGRSNQPQHF
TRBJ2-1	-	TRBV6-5	TGTGCCAGCAGTTACCCAGCAGGACCATCCTACAATGAGCAGTTCTTC	CASSYPAGPSYNEQFF
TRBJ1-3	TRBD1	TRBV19	TGTGCCAGTAGTATGTTCGGGACAGGTCGTGGAAACACCATATATTTT	CASSMFGTGRGNTIYF
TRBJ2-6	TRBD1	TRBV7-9	TGTGCCAGCAGCTTAGGACAGGGGGCGAAAGCTGCTGGGGCCAACGTCCTGACTTTC	CASSLGQGAKAAGANVLTF
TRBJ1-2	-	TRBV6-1	TGTGCCAGCAGTGATTTGGGGGGCTCCTTTCTTCCCTATGGCTACACCTTC	CASSDLGGSFLPYGYTF
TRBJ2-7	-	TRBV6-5	TGTGCCAGCAGTTACTCCCCGACAGGCTCCTACGAGCAGTACTTC	CASSYSPTGSYEQYF
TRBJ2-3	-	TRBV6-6	TGTGCCAGCAGCTTACAGGGACAAGTCACAGATACGCAGTATTTT	CASSLQGQVTDTQYF
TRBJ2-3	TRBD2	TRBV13	TGTGCCAGCAGCTTAAGGCTAGCGGGACCTGAGGGGGATACGCAGTATTTT	CASSLRLAGPEGDTQYF
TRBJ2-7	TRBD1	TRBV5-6	TGTGCCAGCAGGCAGGGGGCGAGCTCCTACGAGCAGTACTTC	CASRQGASSYEQYF
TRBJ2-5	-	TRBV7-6	TGTGCCAGCAGCCCAGAGGTCGGTAGCGAGACCCAGTACTTC	CASSPEVGSETQYF
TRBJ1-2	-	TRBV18	TGTGCCAGCTCACCAGCCTCCAGAGCTAACTATGGCTACACCTTC	CASSPASRANYGYTF
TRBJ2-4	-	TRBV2	TGTGCCAGCACCCCCCAGGGGACGAAAAACATTCAGTACTTC	CASTPQGTKNIQYF
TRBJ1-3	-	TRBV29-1	TGCAGCGGTACAGTAGCTGGAAACACCATATATTTT	CSGTVAGNTIYF
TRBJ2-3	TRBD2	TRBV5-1	TGCGCCAGCAGCTTGTTAACTAGCGGGCGGGGGGATACGCAGTATTTT	CASSLLTSGRGDTQYF
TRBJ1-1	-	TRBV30	TGTGCTTCCCGTAGGGTTGGAGCGACTGAAGCTTTCTTT	CASRRVGATEAFF